This T cell receptor beta chain was identified during a study of shared clonotypes between healthy human individuals. General study findings and limits: Clonotypes which were not shared had lower generation probabilities than clonotypes that all four donors shared.

Produced via immunoSEQ multiplex PCR; TCRdb's table is partial and in-frame only. The repertoire holds fewer than 1 million clones, with roughly 96% as singletons. Comment on this clone: The antigen is unknown.

This CDR3 has 15 residues. In the naive CD8 group, cells lacked CD45RO and were positively selected for CCR7, so terminally differentiated effector memory CD45RA+ cells were left out. The chain joins TRBV21-1 to TRBJ2-2; the D segment call TRBD1 is taken from the table without a DNA check. TRBV21-1 is listed as a pseudogene. The source of this sequence is a man younger than 40 in good health. Material: naive CD8+ T cells sorted from blood. Here the CDR3 DNA reads TGTGCCAGCAGCACCCCACAGGGGGCCACCGGGGAGCTGTTTTTT. Translating gives CASSTPQGATGELFF.